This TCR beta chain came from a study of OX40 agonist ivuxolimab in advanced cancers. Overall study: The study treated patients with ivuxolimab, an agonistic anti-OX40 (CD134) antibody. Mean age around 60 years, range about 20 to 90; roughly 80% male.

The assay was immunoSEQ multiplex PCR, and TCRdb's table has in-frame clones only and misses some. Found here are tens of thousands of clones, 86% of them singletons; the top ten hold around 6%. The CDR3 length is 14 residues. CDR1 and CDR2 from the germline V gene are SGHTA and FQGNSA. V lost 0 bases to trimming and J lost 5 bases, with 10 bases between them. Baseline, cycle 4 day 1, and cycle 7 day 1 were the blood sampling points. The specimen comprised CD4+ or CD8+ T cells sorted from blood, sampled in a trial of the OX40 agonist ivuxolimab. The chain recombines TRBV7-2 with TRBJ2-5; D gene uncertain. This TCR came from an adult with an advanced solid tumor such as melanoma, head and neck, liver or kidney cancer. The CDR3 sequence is CASSLAPTSETQYF. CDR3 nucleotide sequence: TGTGCCAGCAGCTTAGCGCCAACCAGCGAGACCCAGTACTTC. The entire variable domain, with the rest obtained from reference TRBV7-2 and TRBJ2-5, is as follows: GAGVSQSPSNKVTEKGKDVELRCDPISGHTALYWYRQSLGQGLEFLIYFQGNSAPDKSGLPSDRFSAERTGGSVSTLTIQRTQQEDSAVYLCASSLAPTSETQYFGPGTRLLVL.